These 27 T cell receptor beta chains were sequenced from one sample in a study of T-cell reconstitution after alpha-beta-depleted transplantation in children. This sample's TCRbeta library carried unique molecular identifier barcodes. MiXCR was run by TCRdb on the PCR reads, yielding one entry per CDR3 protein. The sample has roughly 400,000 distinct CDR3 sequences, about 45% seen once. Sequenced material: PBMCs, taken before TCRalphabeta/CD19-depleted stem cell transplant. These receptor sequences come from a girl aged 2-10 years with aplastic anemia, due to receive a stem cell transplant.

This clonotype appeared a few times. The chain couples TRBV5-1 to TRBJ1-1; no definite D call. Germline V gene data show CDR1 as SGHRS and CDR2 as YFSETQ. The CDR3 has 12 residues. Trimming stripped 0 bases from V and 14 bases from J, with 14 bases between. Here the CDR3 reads CASSLAETSKFF. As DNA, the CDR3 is TGCGCCAGCAGCTTGGCAGAGACAAGTAAGTTCTTT.

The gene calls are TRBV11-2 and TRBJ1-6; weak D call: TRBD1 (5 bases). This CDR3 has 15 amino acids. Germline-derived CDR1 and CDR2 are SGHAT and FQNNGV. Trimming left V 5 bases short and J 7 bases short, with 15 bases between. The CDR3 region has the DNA TGTGCCAGCAGCGGTAGTGGGGGGAGCAATTCACCCCTCCACTTT. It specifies CASSGSGGSNSPLHF.

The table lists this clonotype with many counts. The CDR3 DNA is TGCGCCAGTCGAGACGGGACAGGAGGTGGCGGGGAGCTGTTTTTT. This translates into CASRDGTGGGGELFF. This chain uses TRBV5-1 with TRBJ2-2; 8 bases agree with TRBD1. Germline lookup yields CDR1 SGHRS and CDR2 YFSETQ. CDR3 size: 15 residues. Trimming took 8 bases from V and 7 from J; bases not matched to a gene: 13.

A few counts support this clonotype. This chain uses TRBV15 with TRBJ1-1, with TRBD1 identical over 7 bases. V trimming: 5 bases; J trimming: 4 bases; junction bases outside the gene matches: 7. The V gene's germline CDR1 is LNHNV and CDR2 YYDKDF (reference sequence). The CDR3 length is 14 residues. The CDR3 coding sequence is TGTGCCACCAGCTTAGAATGGGACAGCACTGAAGCTTTCTTT. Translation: CATSLEWDSTEAFF.

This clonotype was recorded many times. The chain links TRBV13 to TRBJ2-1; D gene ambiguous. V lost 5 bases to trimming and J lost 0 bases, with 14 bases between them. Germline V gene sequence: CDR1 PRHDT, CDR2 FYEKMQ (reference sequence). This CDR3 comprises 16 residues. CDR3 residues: CASSPPGDNSYNEQFF. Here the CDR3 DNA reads TGTGCCAGCAGCCCCCCCGGCGACAACTCCTACAATGAGCAGTTCTTC. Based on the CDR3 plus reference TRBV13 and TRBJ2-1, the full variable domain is AAGVIQSPRHLIKEKRETATLKCYPIPRHDTVYWYQQGPGQDPQFLISFYEKMQSDKGSIPDRFSAQQFSDYHSELNMSSLELGDSALYFCASSPPGDNSYNEQFFGPGTRLTVL.

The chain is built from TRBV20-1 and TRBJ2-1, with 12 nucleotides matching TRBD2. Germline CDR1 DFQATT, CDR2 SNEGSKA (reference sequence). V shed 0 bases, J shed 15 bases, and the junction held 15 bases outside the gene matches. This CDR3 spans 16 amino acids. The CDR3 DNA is TGCAGTGCTAGAGATCTGGGACTAGCGGGCCCGTTCAATCGGTTCTTC. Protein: CSARDLGLAGPFNRFF.

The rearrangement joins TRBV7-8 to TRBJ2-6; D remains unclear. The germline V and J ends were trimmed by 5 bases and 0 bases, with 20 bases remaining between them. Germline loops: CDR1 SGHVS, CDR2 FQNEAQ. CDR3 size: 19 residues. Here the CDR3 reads CASSLARQRPSSGANVLTF. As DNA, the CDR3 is TGTGCCAGCAGCCTGGCCAGGCAGCGACCCTCCTCTGGGGCCAACGTCCTGACTTTC.

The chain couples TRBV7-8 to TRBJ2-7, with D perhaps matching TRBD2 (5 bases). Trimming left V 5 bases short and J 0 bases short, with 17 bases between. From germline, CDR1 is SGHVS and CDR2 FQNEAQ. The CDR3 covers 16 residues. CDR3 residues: CASSPVEGPSSYEQYF. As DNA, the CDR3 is TGTGCCAGCAGCCCGGTCGAGGGCCCCAGCTCCTACGAGCAGTACTTC.

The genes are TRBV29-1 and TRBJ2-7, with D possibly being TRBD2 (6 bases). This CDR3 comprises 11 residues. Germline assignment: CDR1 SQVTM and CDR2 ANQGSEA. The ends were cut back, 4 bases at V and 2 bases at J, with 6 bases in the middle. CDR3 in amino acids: CSVGGAYEQYF. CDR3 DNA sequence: TGCAGCGTTGGGGGGGCCTACGAGCAGTACTTC.

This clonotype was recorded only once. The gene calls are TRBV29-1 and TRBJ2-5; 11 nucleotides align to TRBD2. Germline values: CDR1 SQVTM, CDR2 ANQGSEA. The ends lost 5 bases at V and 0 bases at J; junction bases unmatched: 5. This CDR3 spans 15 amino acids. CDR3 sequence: CSVRIAGGHQETQYF. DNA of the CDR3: TGCAGCGTTAGAATAGCGGGAGGGCACCAAGAGACCCAGTACTTC.

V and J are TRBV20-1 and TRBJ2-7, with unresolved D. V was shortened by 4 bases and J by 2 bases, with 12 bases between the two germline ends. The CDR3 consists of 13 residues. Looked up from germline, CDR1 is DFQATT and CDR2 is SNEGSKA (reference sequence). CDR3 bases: TGCAGTGCTACATTCACTAAGGCCTACGAGCAGTACTTC. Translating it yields CSATFTKAYEQYF.

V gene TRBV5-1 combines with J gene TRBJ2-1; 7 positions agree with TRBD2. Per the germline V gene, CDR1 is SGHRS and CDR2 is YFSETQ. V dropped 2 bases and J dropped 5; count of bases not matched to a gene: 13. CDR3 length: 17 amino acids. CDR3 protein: CASSLFGRELANNEQFF. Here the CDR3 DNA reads TGCGCCAGCAGCTTATTTGGGCGGGAGCTCGCAAACAATGAGCAGTTCTTC.

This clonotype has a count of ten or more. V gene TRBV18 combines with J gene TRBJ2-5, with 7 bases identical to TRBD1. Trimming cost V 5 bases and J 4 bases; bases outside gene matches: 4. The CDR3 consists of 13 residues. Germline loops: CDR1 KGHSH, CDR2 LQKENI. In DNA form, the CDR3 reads TGTGCCAGCTCAATTTACAGGGGAGAGACCCAGTACTTC. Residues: CASSIYRGETQYF.

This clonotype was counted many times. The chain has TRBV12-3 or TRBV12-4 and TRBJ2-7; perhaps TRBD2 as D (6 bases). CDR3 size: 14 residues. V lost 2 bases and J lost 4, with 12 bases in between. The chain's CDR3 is CASSLQGGRYEQYF. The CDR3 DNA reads TGTGCCAGCAGTTTACAGGGAGGTCGATACGAGCAGTACTTC.

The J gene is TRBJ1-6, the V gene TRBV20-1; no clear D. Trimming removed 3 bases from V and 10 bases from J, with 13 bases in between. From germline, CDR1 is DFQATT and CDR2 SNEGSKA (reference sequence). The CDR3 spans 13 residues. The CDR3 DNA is TGCAGTGCTAGGTTCGGGGTTAACTCACCCCTCCACTTT. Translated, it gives CSARFGVNSPLHF.

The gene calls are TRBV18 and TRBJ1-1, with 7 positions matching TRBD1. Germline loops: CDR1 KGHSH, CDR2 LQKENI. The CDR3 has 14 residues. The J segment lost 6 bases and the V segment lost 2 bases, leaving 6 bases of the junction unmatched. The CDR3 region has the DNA TGTGCCAGCTCACCATCCGACAGGGTGGCTGAAGCTTTCTTT. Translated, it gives CASSPSDRVAEAFF.

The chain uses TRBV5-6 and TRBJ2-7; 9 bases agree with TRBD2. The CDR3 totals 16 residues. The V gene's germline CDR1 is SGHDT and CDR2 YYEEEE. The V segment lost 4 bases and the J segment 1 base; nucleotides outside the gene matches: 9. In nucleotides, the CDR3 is TGTGCCAGCAGCCTTTTGACTAGCGGCGGATCCTACGAGCAGTACTTC. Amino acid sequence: CASSLLTSGGSYEQYF.

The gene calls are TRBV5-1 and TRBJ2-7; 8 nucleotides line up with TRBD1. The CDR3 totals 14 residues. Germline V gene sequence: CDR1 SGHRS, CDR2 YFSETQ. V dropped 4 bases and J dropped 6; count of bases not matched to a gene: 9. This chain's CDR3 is CASSRTGKIIEQYF. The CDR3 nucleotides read TGCGCCAGCAGCAGGACAGGGAAAATAATCGAGCAGTACTTC.

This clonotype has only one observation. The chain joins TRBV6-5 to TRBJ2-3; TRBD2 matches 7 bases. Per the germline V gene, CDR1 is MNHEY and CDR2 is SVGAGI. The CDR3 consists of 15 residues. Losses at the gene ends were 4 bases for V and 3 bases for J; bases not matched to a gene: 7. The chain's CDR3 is CASSSVQRETDTQYF. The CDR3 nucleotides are TGTGCCAGCAGTTCCGTCCAGCGGGAAACAGATACGCAGTATTTT.

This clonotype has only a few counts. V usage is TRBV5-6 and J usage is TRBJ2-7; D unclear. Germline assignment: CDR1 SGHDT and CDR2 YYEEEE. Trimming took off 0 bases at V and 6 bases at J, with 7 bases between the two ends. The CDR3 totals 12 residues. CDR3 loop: CASSLGGSEQYF. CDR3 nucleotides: TGTGCCAGCAGCTTGGGAGGTTCCGAGCAGTACTTC.

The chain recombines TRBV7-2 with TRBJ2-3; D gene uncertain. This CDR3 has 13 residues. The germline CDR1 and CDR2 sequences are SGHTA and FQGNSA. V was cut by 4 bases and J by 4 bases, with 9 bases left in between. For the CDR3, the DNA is TGTGCCAGCAGCTCCACCGGACCAGATACGCAGTATTTT. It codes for CASSSTGPDTQYF.

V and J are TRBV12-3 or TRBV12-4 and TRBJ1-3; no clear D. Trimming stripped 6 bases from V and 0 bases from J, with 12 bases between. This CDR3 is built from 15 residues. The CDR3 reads CASRDGLISGNTIYF. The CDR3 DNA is TGTGCCAGCAGGGACGGACTCATCTCTGGAAACACCATATATTTT.

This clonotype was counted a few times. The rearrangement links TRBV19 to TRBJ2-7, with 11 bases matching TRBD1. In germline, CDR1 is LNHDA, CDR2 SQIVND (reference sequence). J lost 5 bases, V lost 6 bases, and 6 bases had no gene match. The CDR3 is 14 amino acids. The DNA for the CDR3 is TGTGCCAGTAGCCGGGACAGGGGGTCCCACGAGCAGTACTTC. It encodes CASSRDRGSHEQYF.

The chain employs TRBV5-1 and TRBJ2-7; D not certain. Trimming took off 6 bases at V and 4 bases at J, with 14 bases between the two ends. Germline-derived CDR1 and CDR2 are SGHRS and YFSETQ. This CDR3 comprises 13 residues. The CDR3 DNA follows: TGCGCCAGCAAGCTATCATACTTTTACGAGCAGTACTTC. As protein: CASKLSYFYEQYF.

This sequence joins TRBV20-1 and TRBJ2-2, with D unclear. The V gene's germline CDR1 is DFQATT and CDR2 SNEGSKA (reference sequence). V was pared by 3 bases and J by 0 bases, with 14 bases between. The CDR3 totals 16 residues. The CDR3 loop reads CSARVSATTNTGELFF. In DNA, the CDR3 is TGCAGTGCTAGGGTGTCGGCTACCACGAACACCGGGGAGCTGTTTTTT.

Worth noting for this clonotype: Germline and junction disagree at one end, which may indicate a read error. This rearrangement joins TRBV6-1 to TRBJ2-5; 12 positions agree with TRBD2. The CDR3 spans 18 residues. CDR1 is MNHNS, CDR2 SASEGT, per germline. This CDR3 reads CSSSDMGLAGRRGETQYF. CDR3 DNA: TGTTCCAGCAGTGATATGGGACTAGCGGGTCGGAGGGGAGAGACCCAGTACTTC.

Written as DNA, the CDR3 is TGCAGCGTGGGAGGAATCAGGCTTCACGAGCAGTACTTC. Amino acids: CSVGGIRLHEQYF. The rearrangement links TRBV29-1 to TRBJ2-7; possible D gene TRBD2, 6 bases. V lost 6 bases and J lost 5, with 17 bases in between. In germline, CDR1 is SQVTM, CDR2 ANQGSEA. The CDR3 is made up of 13 amino acids.